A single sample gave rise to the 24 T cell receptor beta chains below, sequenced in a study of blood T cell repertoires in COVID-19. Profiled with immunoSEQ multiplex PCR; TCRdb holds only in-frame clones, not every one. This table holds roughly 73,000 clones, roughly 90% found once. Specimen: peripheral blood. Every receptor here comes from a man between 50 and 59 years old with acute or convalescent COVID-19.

The chain's CDR3 is CASSTGGRGNTIYF. In DNA, the CDR3 is TGTGCCAGCAGTACCGGGGGGAGGGGAAACACCATATATTTT. The genes are TRBV2 and TRBJ1-3; D perhaps matches TRBD1 (5 bases). CDR3 length: 14 residues. Trimming removed 5 bases at V and 4 bases at J, with 12 bases between. Looked up from germline, CDR1 is SNHLY and CDR2 is FYNNEI.

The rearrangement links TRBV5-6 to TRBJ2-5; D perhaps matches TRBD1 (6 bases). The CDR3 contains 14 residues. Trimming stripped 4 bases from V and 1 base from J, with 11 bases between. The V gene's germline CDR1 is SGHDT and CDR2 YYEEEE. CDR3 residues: CASSPQGVQETQYF. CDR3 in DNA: TGTGCCAGCAGCCCACAGGGCGTCCAAGAGACCCAGTACTTC.

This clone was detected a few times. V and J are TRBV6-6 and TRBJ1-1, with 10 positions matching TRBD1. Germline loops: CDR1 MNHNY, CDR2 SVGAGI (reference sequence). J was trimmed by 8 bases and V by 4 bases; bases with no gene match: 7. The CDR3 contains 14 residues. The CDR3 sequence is CASSLVGQGKEAFF. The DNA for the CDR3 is TGTGCCAGCAGTTTGGTGGGACAGGGGAAAGAAGCTTTCTTT.

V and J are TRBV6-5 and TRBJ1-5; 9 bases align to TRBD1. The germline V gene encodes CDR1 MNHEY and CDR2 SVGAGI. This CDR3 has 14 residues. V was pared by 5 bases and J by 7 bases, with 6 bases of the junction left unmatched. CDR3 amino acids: CASSRTGANQPQHF. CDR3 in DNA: TGTGCCAGCAGTCGGACAGGGGCGAACCAGCCCCAGCATTTT.

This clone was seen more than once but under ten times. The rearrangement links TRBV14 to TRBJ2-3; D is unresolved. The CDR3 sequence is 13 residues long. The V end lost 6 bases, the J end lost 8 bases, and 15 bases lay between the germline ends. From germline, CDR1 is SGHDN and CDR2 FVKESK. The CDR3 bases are TGTGCCAGCAGTCCAAGCCCTCGTGGTACGCAGTATTTT. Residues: CASSPSPRGTQYF.

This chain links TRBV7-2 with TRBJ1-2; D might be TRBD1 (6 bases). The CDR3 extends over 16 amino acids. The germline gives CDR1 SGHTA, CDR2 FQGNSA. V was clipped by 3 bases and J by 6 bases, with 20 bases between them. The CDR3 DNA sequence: TGTGCCAGCAGCTTTTGGGGTAGGGGGAATCAGAATGGCTACACCTTC. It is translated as CASSFWGRGNQNGYTF.

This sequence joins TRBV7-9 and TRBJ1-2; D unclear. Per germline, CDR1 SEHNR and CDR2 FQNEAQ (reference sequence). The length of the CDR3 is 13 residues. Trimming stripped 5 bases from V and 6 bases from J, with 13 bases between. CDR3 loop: CASSPVPGDGYTF. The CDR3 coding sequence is TGTGCCAGCAGCCCTGTCCCCGGGGATGGCTACACCTTC.

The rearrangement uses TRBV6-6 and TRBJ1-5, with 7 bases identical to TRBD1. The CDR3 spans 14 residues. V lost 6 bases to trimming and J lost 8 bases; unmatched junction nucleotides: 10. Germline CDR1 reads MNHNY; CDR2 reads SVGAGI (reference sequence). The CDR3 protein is CASSTTGELEPQHF. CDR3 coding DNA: TGTGCCAGCAGCACAACAGGGGAGCTAGAGCCCCAGCATTTT.

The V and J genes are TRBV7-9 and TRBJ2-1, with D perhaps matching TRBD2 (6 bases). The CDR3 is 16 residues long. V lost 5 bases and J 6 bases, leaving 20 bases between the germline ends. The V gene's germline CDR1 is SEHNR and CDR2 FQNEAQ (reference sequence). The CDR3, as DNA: TGTGCCAGCAGCCCTCTAGCGAGCCCACATCGCAATGAGCAGTTCTTC. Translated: CASSPLASPHRNEQFF.

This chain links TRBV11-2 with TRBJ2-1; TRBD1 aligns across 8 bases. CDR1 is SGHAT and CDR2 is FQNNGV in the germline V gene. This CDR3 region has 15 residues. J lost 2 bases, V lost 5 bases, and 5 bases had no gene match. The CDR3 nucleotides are TGTGCCAGCAGCATCCTCAGGGGGCCCTACAATGAGCAGTTCTTC. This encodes CASSILRGPYNEQFF.

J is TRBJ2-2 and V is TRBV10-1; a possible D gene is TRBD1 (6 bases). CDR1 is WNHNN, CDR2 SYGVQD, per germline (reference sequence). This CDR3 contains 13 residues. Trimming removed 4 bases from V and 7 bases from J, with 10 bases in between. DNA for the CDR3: TGCGCCAGCAGTGCGTCAGGGGTCGGGGAGCTGTTTTTT. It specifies CASSASGVGELFF.

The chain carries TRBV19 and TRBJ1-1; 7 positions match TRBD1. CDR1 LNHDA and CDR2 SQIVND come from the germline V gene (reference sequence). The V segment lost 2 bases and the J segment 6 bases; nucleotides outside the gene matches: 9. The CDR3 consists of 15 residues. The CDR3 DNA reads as TGTGCCAGTAGTATATCCCCACAGGGGATCTCTGAAGCTTTCTTT. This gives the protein CASSISPQGISEAFF.

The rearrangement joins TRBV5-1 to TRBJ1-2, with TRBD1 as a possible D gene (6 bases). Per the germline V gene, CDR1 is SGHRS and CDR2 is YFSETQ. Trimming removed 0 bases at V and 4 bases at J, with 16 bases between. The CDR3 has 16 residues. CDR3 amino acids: CASSLEPPQGGYGYTF. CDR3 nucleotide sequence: TGCGCCAGCAGCTTGGAGCCGCCACAGGGTGGCTATGGCTACACCTTC. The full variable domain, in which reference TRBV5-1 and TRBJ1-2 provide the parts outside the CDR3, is KAGVTQTPRYLIKTRGQQVTLSCSPISGHRSVSWYQQTPGQGLQFLFEYFSETQRNKGNFPGRFSGRQFSNSRSEMNVSTLELGDSALYLCASSLEPPQGGYGYTFGSGTRLTVV.

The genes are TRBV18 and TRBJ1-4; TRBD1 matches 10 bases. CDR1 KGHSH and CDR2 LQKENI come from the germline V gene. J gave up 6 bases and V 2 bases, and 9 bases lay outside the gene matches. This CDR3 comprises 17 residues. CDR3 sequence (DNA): TGTGCCAGCTCACCAAGGGACAGGGGATTGAGCGATGAAAAACTGTTTTTT. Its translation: CASSPRDRGLSDEKLFF.

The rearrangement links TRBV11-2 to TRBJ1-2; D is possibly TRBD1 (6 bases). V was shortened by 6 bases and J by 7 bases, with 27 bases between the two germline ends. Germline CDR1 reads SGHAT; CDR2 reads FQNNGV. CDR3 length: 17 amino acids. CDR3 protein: CASSIPKRQGSSTGYTF. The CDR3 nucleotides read TGTGCCAGCAGTATACCAAAGAGGCAGGGGAGTAGCACTGGCTACACCTTC.

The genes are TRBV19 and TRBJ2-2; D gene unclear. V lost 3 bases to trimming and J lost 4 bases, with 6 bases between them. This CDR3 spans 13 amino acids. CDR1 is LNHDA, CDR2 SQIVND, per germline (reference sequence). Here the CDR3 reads CASSMAGTGELFF. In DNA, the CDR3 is TGTGCCAGTAGTATGGCAGGCACCGGGGAGCTGTTTTTT.

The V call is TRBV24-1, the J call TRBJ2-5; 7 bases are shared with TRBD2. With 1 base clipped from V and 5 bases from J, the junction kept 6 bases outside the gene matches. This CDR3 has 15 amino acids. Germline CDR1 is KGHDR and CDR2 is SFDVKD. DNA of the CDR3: TGTGCCACCAGTGATTTCGGGGCAGCGGGGGAGACCCAGTACTTC. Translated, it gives CATSDFGAAGETQYF.

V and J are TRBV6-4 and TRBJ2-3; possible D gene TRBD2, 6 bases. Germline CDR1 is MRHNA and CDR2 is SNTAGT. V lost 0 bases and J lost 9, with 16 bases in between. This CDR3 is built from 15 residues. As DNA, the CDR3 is TGTGCCAGCAGTGACTCCAAAAACGGAGGGGTCACGCAGTATTTT. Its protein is CASSDSKNGGVTQYF.

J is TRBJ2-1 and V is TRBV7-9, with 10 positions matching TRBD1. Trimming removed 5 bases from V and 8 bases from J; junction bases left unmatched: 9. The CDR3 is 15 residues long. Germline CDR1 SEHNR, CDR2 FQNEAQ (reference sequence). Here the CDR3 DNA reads TGTGCCAGCAGCCCAGGACAGGGGGTTTCCCATGAGCAGTTCTTC. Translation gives CASSPGQGVSHEQFF.

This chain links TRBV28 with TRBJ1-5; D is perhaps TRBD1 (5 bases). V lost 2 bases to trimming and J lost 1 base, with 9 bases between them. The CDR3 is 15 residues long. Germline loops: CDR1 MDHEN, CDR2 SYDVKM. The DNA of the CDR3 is TGTGCCAGCAGTTTACCCGGGGGAAGCAATCAGCCCCAGCATTTT. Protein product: CASSLPGGSNQPQHF.

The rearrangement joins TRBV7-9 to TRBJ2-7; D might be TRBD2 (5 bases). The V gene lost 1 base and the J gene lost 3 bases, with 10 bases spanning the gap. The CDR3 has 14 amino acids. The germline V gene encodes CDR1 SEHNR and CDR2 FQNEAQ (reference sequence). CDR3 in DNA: TGTGCCAGCAGCTTAGGCAATGGAGGCTACGAGCAGTACTTC. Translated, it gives CASSLGNGGYEQYF.

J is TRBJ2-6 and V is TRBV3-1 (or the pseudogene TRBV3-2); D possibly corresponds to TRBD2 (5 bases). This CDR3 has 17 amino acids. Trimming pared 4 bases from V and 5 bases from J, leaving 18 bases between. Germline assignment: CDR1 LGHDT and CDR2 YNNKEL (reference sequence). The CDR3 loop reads CASSRETTYGRANVLTF. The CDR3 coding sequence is TGTGCCAGCAGCCGGGAGACTACCTATGGCCGGGCCAACGTCCTGACTTTC.

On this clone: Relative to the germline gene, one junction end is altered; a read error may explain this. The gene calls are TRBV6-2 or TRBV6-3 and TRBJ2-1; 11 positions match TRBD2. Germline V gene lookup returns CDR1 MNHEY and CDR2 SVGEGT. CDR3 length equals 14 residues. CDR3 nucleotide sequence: TGTGCCAGCAGTTACTCGTTTAGCGGGGGGGTTAGGATCTTC. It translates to CASSYSFSGGVRIF.

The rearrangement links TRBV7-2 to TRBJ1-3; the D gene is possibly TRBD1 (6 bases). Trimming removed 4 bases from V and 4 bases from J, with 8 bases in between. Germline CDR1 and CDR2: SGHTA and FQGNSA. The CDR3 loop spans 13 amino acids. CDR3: CASSSGHGNTIYF. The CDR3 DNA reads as TGTGCCAGCAGCTCGGGACACGGAAACACCATATATTTT.